Each of the 27 T cell receptor beta chains below was sequenced from the same sample in a study of identical twins. TCRdb re-called the 5' RACE reads through MiXCR, storing one row per CDR3 protein. This table holds about 1.7 million distinct CDR3 sequences, 25% to 35% found once. Material for sequencing was cord blood. The receptors originated from a newborn girl in good health.

This clonotype was seen only once. The J gene is TRBJ2-2, the V gene TRBV3-1, with D hard to call. V gave up 2 bases and J gave up 1 base, with 8 bases separating them. Germline V gives CDR1 LGHDT, CDR2 YNNKEL (reference sequence). The CDR3 sequence is 15 residues long. The DNA of the CDR3 is TGTGCCAGCAGCCAATTGGGTCTGAACACCGGGGAGCTGTTTTTT. Translated: CASSQLGLNTGELFF.

The chain has TRBV19 and TRBJ1-4; perhaps TRBD1 as D (6 bases). V was cut by 8 bases and J by 4 bases, with 17 bases left in between. The V gene's germline CDR1 is LNHDA and CDR2 SQIVND (reference sequence). This CDR3 comprises 15 residues. The CDR3, as DNA: TGTGCCAGTTCCGGACGGGGGGCCATTAATGAAAAACTGTTTTTT. Protein product: CASSGRGAINEKLFF.

This rearrangement joins TRBV6-2 or TRBV6-3 to TRBJ2-4; 10 bases line up with TRBD1. The DNA matches TRBJ2-7 better at its end, which makes the J call doubtful. The CDR3 contains 15 residues. Germline CDR1 MNHEY, CDR2 SVGEGT. CDR3 sequence reads: CASSYSKDRGFEQYF. As DNA, the CDR3 is TGTGCCAGCAGTTACTCGAAGGACAGGGGGTTCGAGCAGTACTTC.

This clonotype was counted between two and nine times. V usage is TRBV4-2 and J usage is TRBJ2-3; 10 bases map to TRBD2. Trimming removed 5 bases from V and 2 bases from J; junction bases left unmatched: 7. The germline V gene encodes CDR1 LGHNA and CDR2 YNFKEQ. The CDR3 runs 16 residues. The CDR3 nucleotides are TGTGCCAGCAGCGATTCAGCGGGGGGGATCACAGATACGCAGTATTTT. Translation: CASSDSAGGITDTQYF.

This clonotype appeared a few times. This chain connects TRBV5-1 to TRBJ1-1; no firm D call. Germline-derived CDR1 and CDR2 are SGHRS and YFSETQ. V lost 3 bases to trimming and J lost 1 base, with 19 bases between them. This CDR3 is built from 17 residues. CDR3 nucleotide sequence: TGCGCCAGCAGCTCGAGACGACAAGGGTTGTCGAACACTGAAGCTTTCTTT. This encodes CASSSRRQGLSNTEAFF. The full variable domain, completed using reference TRBV5-1 and TRBJ1-1, is KAGVTQTPRYLIKTRGQQVTLSCSPISGHRSVSWYQQTPGQGLQFLFEYFSETQRNKGNFPGRFSGRQFSNSRSEMNVSTLELGDSALYLCASSSRRQGLSNTEAFFGQGTRLTVV.

The chain combines TRBV12-3 or TRBV12-4 with TRBJ1-1, with 9 bases fitting TRBD1. The CDR3 sequence is 15 residues long. The ends lost 5 bases at V and 1 base at J; junction bases unmatched: 5. The CDR3 is CASSPRTGENTEAFF. DNA of the CDR3: TGTGCCAGCAGTCCCAGGACAGGGGAGAACACTGAAGCTTTCTTT.

The genes are TRBV29-1 and TRBJ1-5; D remains ambiguous. This CDR3 region has 13 residues. CDR1 and CDR2 from the germline V gene are SQVTM and ANQGSEA. CDR3 region: CIVSRGINQPQHF. The CDR3, as DNA: TGCATCGTGAGCAGAGGGATTAATCAGCCCCAGCATTTT.

This clonotype showed up just a few times. The chain has TRBV6-6 and TRBJ1-1, with D unclear. The germline CDR1 and CDR2 sequences are MNHNY and SVGAGI (reference sequence). This CDR3 spans 14 amino acids. V was shortened by 0 bases and J by 1 base, with 6 bases between the two germline ends. The CDR3 DNA reads as TGTGCCAGCAGTTACTCCCCAGGGAACACTGAAGCTTTCTTT. Its protein is CASSYSPGNTEAFF.

The chain carries TRBV5-1 and TRBJ2-4, with a possible D match to TRBD2 (7 bases). Germline V gene lookup returns CDR1 SGHRS and CDR2 YFSETQ. The length of the CDR3 is 14 residues. V lost 0 bases, J lost 7 bases, and 11 bases lay in between. CDR3 coding DNA: TGCGCCAGCAGCTTGGGGGGGGGGCACAACATTCAGTACTTC. Protein: CASSLGGGHNIQYF.

As DNA, the CDR3 is TGTGCCAGCAGCGTTTGGGGCGAGCAGTACTTC. Its translation is CASSVWGEQYF. This chain links TRBV3-1 with TRBJ2-7, with no clear D. CDR3 length equals 11 residues. Germline loops: CDR1 LGHDT, CDR2 YNNKEL (reference sequence). Trimming stripped 5 bases from V and 6 bases from J, with 8 bases between.

The rearrangement uses TRBV6-6 and TRBJ2-1; D unclear. V dropped 7 bases and J dropped 0 bases, with 13 bases sitting between them. CDR1 is MNHNY and CDR2 is SVGAGI in the germline V gene (reference sequence). CDR3 size: 15 residues. CDR3 sequence: CASIKQINSYNEQFF. CDR3 bases: TGTGCCAGCATCAAACAGATTAACTCCTACAATGAGCAGTTCTTC.

V and J are TRBV5-1 and TRBJ1-6; D gene ambiguous. Deletions cut 2 bases from V and 0 bases from J, with 9 bases between. This CDR3 region has 16 residues. Germline CDR1 is SGHRS and CDR2 is YFSETQ. For the CDR3, the DNA is TGCGCCAGCAGCTTACAGACGAGCTCCTATAATTCACCCCTCCACTTT. It specifies CASSLQTSSYNSPLHF.

The chain combines TRBV3-1 with TRBJ2-3; D remains ambiguous. Between the trimmed V and J ends, which lost 0 bases and 4 bases, there was a span of 8 bases. Germline CDR1 LGHDT, CDR2 YNNKEL (reference sequence). The CDR3 totals 14 residues. CDR3 coding DNA: TGTGCCAGCAGCCAAGATTTTTTCGCAGATACGCAGTATTTT. Protein: CASSQDFFADTQYF.

The chain has TRBV18 and TRBJ2-1, with unresolved D. Trimming cost V 1 base and J 14 bases, with 12 bases left between them. Germline V lookup: CDR1 KGHSH, CDR2 LQKENI. The CDR3 extends over 12 amino acids. CDR3 DNA: TGTGCCAGCTCACCACGGGTGAAAGATAAGTTCTTC. This translates into CASSPRVKDKFF.

This chain connects TRBV12-3 or TRBV12-4 to TRBJ2-1, with 11 bases lining up with TRBD2. Trimming cost V 5 bases and J 9 bases; bases outside gene matches: 3. This CDR3 is built from 13 residues. In DNA, the CDR3 is TGTGCCAGCAGTAGTAGCGGGGGGGGTGAGCAGTTCTTC. It yields the protein CASSSSGGGEQFF.

This clonotype appeared many times. DNA for the CDR3: TGTGCCACCAGTGATTTCGGGATTCCCGGCTACACCTTC. As protein: CATSDFGIPGYTF. The V and J genes are TRBV24-1 and TRBJ1-2; D is undetermined. Between the trimmed V and J ends, which lost 1 base and 8 bases, there was a span of 10 bases. There are 13 residues in the CDR3. In germline, CDR1 is KGHDR, CDR2 SFDVKD.

A few counts support this clonotype. The V and J genes are TRBV7-9 and TRBJ1-1, with 8 bases lining up with TRBD1. CDR1 SEHNR and CDR2 FQNEAQ come from the germline V gene (reference sequence). This CDR3 region has 15 residues. Germline trimming cut 3 bases from V and 1 base from J; bases unmatched to any gene: 4. The CDR3 DNA reads as TGTGCCAGCAGCTTTCGCAGGGGGCCGAACACTGAAGCTTTCTTT. This gives the protein CASSFRRGPNTEAFF.

In this sample, this clonotype turned up a few times. The CDR3 sequence: CASSQGRLLATNEKLFF. The CDR3 DNA reads TGTGCCAGCAGCCAGGGCAGACTACTTGCAACTAATGAAAAACTGTTTTTT. V and J are TRBV28 and TRBJ1-4, with D possibly matching TRBD1 (5 bases). The CDR3 spans 17 residues. Trimming left V 6 bases short and J 0 bases short, with 17 bases between. Per germline, CDR1 MDHEN and CDR2 SYDVKM.

The J gene is TRBJ2-3, the V gene TRBV6-6; 9 positions agree with TRBD2. Germline V lookup: CDR1 MNHNY, CDR2 SVGAGI (reference sequence). The V gene end was trimmed by 5 bases and the J gene end by 8 bases; junction bases not matched to a gene: 14. This CDR3 has 16 residues. CDR3 residues: CASSPRLTSGRGTQYF. CDR3 bases: TGTGCCAGCAGTCCCCGACTGACTAGCGGAAGGGGTACGCAGTATTTT.

The chain joins TRBV7-2 to TRBJ2-7; D perhaps matches TRBD2 (6 bases). Germline CDR1 is SGHTA and CDR2 is FQGNSA. The CDR3 runs 15 residues. The V end was cut by 2 bases, the J end by 2 bases, with 13 bases between. CDR3 nucleotides: TGTGCCAGCAGCTTATCGATCGGACTAACCTACGAGCAGTACTTC. Amino acid sequence: CASSLSIGLTYEQYF. Filled out from reference TRBV7-2 and TRBJ2-7, the complete variable domain reads GAGVSQSPSNKVTEKGKDVELRCDPISGHTALYWYRQSLGQGLEFLIYFQGNSAPDKSGLPSDRFSAERTGGSVSTLTIQRTQQEDSAVYLCASSLSIGLTYEQYFGPGTRLTVT.

As to this clonotype: One end of the junction does not line up with germline, which may come from a read error. This chain uses TRBV7-2 with TRBJ1-5; tentatively, D is TRBD1 (5 bases). The V gene's germline CDR1 is SGHTA and CDR2 FQGNSA. CDR3 length equals 16 residues. The CDR3 protein is CANSLSQGGSNQPQHF. Written as DNA, the CDR3 is TGTGCCAACAGCTTATCGCAGGGTGGAAGCAATCAGCCCCAGCATTTT.

There are a few counts of this clonotype. V gene TRBV4-1 combines with J gene TRBJ1-2; 7 bases map to TRBD1. The CDR3 extends over 15 amino acids. The V segment lost 3 bases and the J segment 7 bases; nucleotides outside the gene matches: 11. Germline values: CDR1 MGHRA, CDR2 YSYEKL. The CDR3 loop is CASSQLTGIGVGYTF. The CDR3 bases are TGCGCCAGCAGCCAGTTGACAGGGATCGGCGTTGGCTACACCTTC.

This clonotype was counted ten times or more. The chain uses TRBV27 and TRBJ2-7; possible D gene TRBD1, 5 bases. Trimming pared 2 bases from V and 0 bases from J, leaving 5 bases between. This CDR3 comprises 13 residues. CDR1 is MNHEY, CDR2 SMNVEV, per germline (reference sequence). The CDR3 protein is CASSLQGSYEQYF. CDR3 coding DNA: TGTGCCAGCAGTTTACAGGGCTCCTACGAGCAGTACTTC.

The rearrangement links TRBV12-3 or TRBV12-4 to TRBJ2-1, with D hard to call. V lost 1 base and J 4 bases, leaving 26 bases between the germline ends. The CDR3 consists of 20 residues. CDR3 amino acids: CASSLVSQRAHRVTYNEQFF. The CDR3 DNA follows: TGTGCCAGCAGTTTAGTCAGCCAGCGCGCCCACCGCGTCACTTACAATGAGCAGTTCTTC.

Written as DNA, the CDR3 is TGTGCCATCAGTGATAACGGTCGATCCTACGAGCAGTACTTC. It codes for CAISDNGRSYEQYF. V is TRBV10-3 and J is TRBJ2-7, with no clear D. V was pared by 3 bases and J by 1 base, with 10 bases between. The CDR3 has 14 amino acids. Germline V gene sequence: CDR1 ENHRY, CDR2 SYGVKD.

This chain links TRBV7-2 with TRBJ2-5; D may be TRBD2 (6 bases). Near its end, the DNA agrees better with TRBJ2-7, so the J call may be wrong. The CDR3 length is 16 residues. Germline loops: CDR1 SGHTA, CDR2 FQGNSA. CDR3 residues: CASSLFSGRDFHEQYF. CDR3 coding DNA: TGTGCCAGCAGCTTATTTTCTGGACGGGACTTCCACGAGCAGTACTTC.

The gene calls are TRBV11-2 and TRBJ2-1, with 7 bases identical to TRBD2. Trimming cost V 0 bases and J 7 bases; bases outside gene matches: 9. Germline CDR1 is SGHAT and CDR2 is FQNNGV. The CDR3 contains 16 residues. CDR3 DNA sequence: TGTGCCAGCAGCTTAGATCCTGGCGGGAGCGGGAATGAGCAGTTCTTC. This sequence encodes CASSLDPGGSGNEQFF.